This is a list of T cell receptor beta chains from one sample in a study of OX40 agonist ivuxolimab in advanced cancers. Produced via immunoSEQ multiplex PCR; TCRdb's table is partial and in-frame only. This sample yields under 20,000 clones, of which 83% are seen a single time; 21% belongs to the top ten. Sequencing was performed on CD4+ or CD8+ T cells sorted from blood, taken in a trial of the OX40 agonist ivuxolimab. These receptors originate from an adult with an advanced solid tumor such as melanoma, head and neck, liver or kidney cancer. The CDR3 runs from the conserved cysteine through the conserved F or W. A D gene is named only where the DNA matches it firmly. Clone size appears in some rows only: once, few, many, or a class for an expanded clone.

j_call	clone_size	v_call	d_call	cdr3_nt	cdr3_aa
TRBJ1-1	once	TRBV27	TRBD1	TGTGCCAGCAGTTTGAACAGGGGATACACTGAAGCTTTCTTT	CASSLNRGYTEAFF
TRBJ2-7	.	TRBV27	TRBD2	TGTGCCAGCAGTTCCGCTAGCGGGTACGAGCAGTACTTC	CASSSASGYEQYF
TRBJ2-2	.	TRBV14	TRBD1	TGTGCCAGCAGCCAAGGACAGGGAAACATCGGGGAGCTGTTTTTT	CASSQGQGNIGELFF
TRBJ2-2	few	TRBV7-6	.	TGTGCCAGCAGGTATTCGGCAGACATTACCGGGGAGCTGTTTTTT	CASRYSADITGELFF
TRBJ1-2	.	TRBV9	.	TGTGCCAGCAGCGTAGCGAGAGATAGAGATGGCTACACCTTC	CASSVARDRDGYTF
TRBJ2-7	once	TRBV29-1	.	TGCAGCGCCGAAACCGCAGATTACGAGCAGTACTTC	CSAETADYEQYF
TRBJ1-1	.	TRBV9	TRBD1	TGTGCCAGCAGTACCTGGACAGGGGACCAACCTTTCTTT	CASSTWTGDQPFF
TRBJ2-5	.	TRBV29-1	TRBD2	TGCAGCGTTAGCCGGACTAGCGGGGAACAAGAGACCCAGTACTTC	CSVSRTSGEQETQYF
TRBJ2-7	.	TRBV12-5	.	TGTGCTAGTGGTTTGGGGTACGAGCAGTACTTC	CASGLGYEQYF
TRBJ1-2	once	TRBV25-1	.	TGTGCCAGCAGTGAAGTTAATGGCTACACCTTC	CASSEVNGYTF
TRBJ2-1	few	TRBV7-2	TRBD2	TGTGCCAGCAGCTCCCTAGGGGCGGGAGTTCCGAATGAGCAGTTCTTC	CASSSLGAGVPNEQFF
TRBJ2-7	.	TRBV27	TRBD1	TGTGCCAGCAGTTTATGGGACAGCTCCTACGAGCAGTACTTC	CASSLWDSSYEQYF
TRBJ2-1	once	TRBV27	.	TGTGCCAGCAGTTTAGGTGGGACTGCCCTAAATGAGCAGTTCTTC	CASSLGGTALNEQFF
TRBJ2-2	.	TRBV7-7	TRBD2	TGTGCTAGCAGCCCCGCGGGGGTCCCGAACACCGGGGAGCTGTTTTTT	CASSPAGVPNTGELFF
TRBJ1-5	once	TRBV15	.	TGTGCCACCAGCTCTTACACAGGGCAGCCCCAGCATTTT	CATSSYTGQPQHF
TRBJ2-5	once	TRBV6-4	.	TGTGCCAGCAGTGAAGAGGGACCGGAGGAGACCCAGTACTTC	CASSEEGPEETQYF
TRBJ1-5	.	TRBV10-3	TRBD1	TGTGCCATCAGTGGAACAGGGGGAGCTAGCAATCAGCCCCAGCATTTT	CAISGTGGASNQPQHF
TRBJ2-1	.	TRBV19	TRBD1	TGTGCCAGTAGTATAGTGGACAGGGGGGACAATGAGCAGTTCTTC	CASSIVDRGDNEQFF
TRBJ2-7	.	TRBV29-1	TRBD1	TGCAGCGTTGAAGGCCTATTCGGCAACCGGGACAGTAGGATCGAGTACGAGCAGTACTTC	CSVEGLFGNRDSRIEYEQYF
TRBJ1-3	.	TRBV2	.	TGTGCCACTTTTCCCAACAGTCCTGGAAACACCATATATTTT	CATFPNSPGNTIYF
TRBJ2-3	few	TRBV7-3	.	TGTGCCAGCAGCTACCGCGGCCGGACTAGCACAGATACGCAGTATTTT	CASSYRGRTSTDTQYF
TRBJ1-1	.	TRBV7-9	.	TGTGCCAGCAGCTTATCGCAGGGCGGCACTGAAGCTTTCTTT	CASSLSQGGTEAFF
TRBJ2-7	.	TRBV5-8	.	TGTGCCAGCAGCTTGGTAGGGTCCTACGAGCAGTACTTC	CASSLVGSYEQYF
TRBJ2-5	.	TRBV5-1	.	TGCGCCAGCAGCTGGGGACATACAGAGACCCAGTACTTC	CASSWGHTETQYF